This T cell receptor beta chain was sequenced in a study of tissue T cells after allogeneic stem cell transplantation (dated by TCRdb to between 2021 and 2023). The study in broad terms: Six to eight adult allo-HCT recipients with steroid-refractory GVHD were prospectively enrolled in a research-autopsy study over a roughly three-year period. All GVHD patients had gastrointestinal GVHD and received several lines of GVHD-directed therapy; a few also had skin involvement. Every GVHD patient received a graft from a donor; a handful of grafts were unmodified and three were CD34-selected to deplete T cells. For viably preserved blood and marrow, CD3+ T cells were flow-sorted when cell numbers allowed; smaller samples underwent direct DNA extraction. Pre-transplant PBMCs were of recipient origin and were available from a handful of GVHD patients. The human part of the study was a prospective observational study with no blinding and no randomization. TCR beta repertoires were profiled across many tissues obtained from research autopsies of patients with and without GVHD, as well as in mouse models of GVHD.

What the study reported, not specific to this receptor: Within patients, how anatomically similar tissues were was a major factor shaping TCR repertoire composition, regardless of disease or transplant status. Which tissue TCRs were alloreactive or antigen-specific was not determined in the study, and some of the clones might have been host cells that persisted. In both patients and mice, only a limited portion of the TCR repertoire detected in tissues was captured by blood and spleen T cells. Not many T cell clones showed up in more than one patient, yet clustering based on motifs uncovered repertoire signatures that were shared across patients in a tissue-specific way. The patient cohort was small and clinically heterogeneous, and sampling depth was acknowledged as a limitation.

About this clone: It lacks a known antigen. No much larger clonotype is one base removed from it; base qualities were not supplied.

Explained via the paper, the time point label denotes: recipient (host-origin) PBMCs collected before allo-HCT. Including cysteine and phenylalanine, the CDR3 has 15 amino acids. The read is trimmed to its CDR3 DNA, 45 bases read in frame from base 1. As encoded in the germline V gene (reference sequence), CDR1 is LNHDA while CDR2 is SQIVND. The germline V and J ends show losses of 4 bases and 1 base respectively, and no gene match explains 3 bases of the junction. Receptors were amplified or captured by the immunoSEQ multiplex PCR assay. TCRbeta CDR3 sequencing was done by Adaptive Biotechnologies at survey depth, reporting CDR3 sequences, V/J genes, productive frequency and template counts. TCR beta CDR3 regions were amplified from genomic DNA rather than RNA. As for how the authors treated the data: Jensen-Shannon divergence was used to quantify pairwise repertoire overlap between tissues, with a value of 1 meaning complete divergence and a value of 0 meaning identical repertoires. Tissues were clustered by single-linkage agglomerative hierarchical clustering of pairwise JSD values and displayed as dendrograms. GLIPH2 was run on all patient samples with simulation_depth 1000, kmer_min_depth 3 and cdr3_length_cutoff 8, and groups with more than two unique CDR3s were retained. A standardized tissue-overlap score was calculated by extrapolating Jaccard GLIPH-group overlap across patients to a standard repertoire size of 1000 clones. Associations of diversity with clinical or experimental variables used linear mixed-effect models with tissue fixed effects and individual random effects. The immuneACCESS repertoire file appears here via TCRdb, limited to in-frame rearrangements. These files lack a portion of the clones; in checked studies, under half of the deficit traces to unresolved V genes, and the cause of the others is not known. V and J calls plus clone size are reproduced from that table; the DNA served to infer D and trimming. In this sample the table shows under 50,000 clones, around 90% of which occur a single time. The ten largest clones add up to 3% to 4% of the sample.

The sequence was obtained from a woman aged 35-70 years who later had graft-versus-host disease after an allogeneic stem cell transplant. The V and J genes are TRBV19 and TRBJ2-1, and 8 bases in between align with TRBD1. The starting material was blood, obtained before transplantation. The bases are TGTGCCAGTAGTACACAGGGGGTATCCTACAATGAGCAGTTCTTC. Its protein is CASSTQGVSYNEQFF. The CDR3, completed at both ends by the reference TRBV19 and TRBJ2-1 genes, gives the full variable domain DGGITQSPKYLFRKEGQNVTLSCEQNLNHDAMYWYRQDPGQGLRLIYYSQIVNDFQKGDIAEGYSVSREKKESFPLTVTSAQKNPTAFYLCASSTQGVSYNEQFFGPGTRLTVL.